This T cell receptor beta chain was retrieved from a study of blood T cell repertoires in COVID-19. Study-level background: Samples taken during acute and convalescent COVID-19 were collected in the United States, Italy and Spain.

Produced via immunoSEQ multiplex PCR; TCRdb's table is partial and in-frame only. The table records roughly 290,000 clones, approximately 90% of them present only once. Participants had their cohort set by participant-reported clinical history. Cohort 3 recovered donors had two negative PCRs, clearance, or symptom resolution. V was shortened by 4 bases and J by 9 bases, with 16 bases between the two germline ends. The V gene's germline CDR1 is MNHEY and CDR2 SVGEGT. The CDR3 extends over 14 amino acids. The receptor's source is a middle-aged woman who had recovered from COVID-19. What was sequenced was PBMCs or T cells enriched from blood (not recorded which). This chain connects TRBV6-2 or TRBV6-3 to TRBJ2-1; no reliable D call. The CDR3 spells CASSSTVLAPEQFF. As DNA, the CDR3 is TGTGCCAGCAGTTCCACTGTCTTAGCTCCTGAGCAGTTCTTC.